This T cell receptor beta chain emerged from a study of neoadjuvant anti-PD-1 for oral cavity cancer. Trimming removed 6 bases from V and 0 bases from J; junction bases left unmatched: 6. CDR1 SGDLS and CDR2 YYNGEE come from the germline V gene. This CDR3 has 14 residues. Sequencing used immunoSEQ multiplex PCR; TCRdb keeps in-frame clones, though not all of them. The sample shows some 61,000 clones, 70% to 90% of them seen only once. Time point in this sample: after neoadjuvant nivolumab, at surgical resection. The rearrangement links TRBV9 to TRBJ2-7, with TRBD1 identical over 7 bases. The source is a person aged 35 to 85 with oral cavity squamous cell carcinoma. Sequenced here: PBMCs, sampled after nivolumab (anti-PD-1) treatment. The CDR3 DNA follows: TGTGCCAGCAACCCGGGACAGAACTCCTACGAGCAGTACTTC. Amino acid sequence: CASNPGQNSYEQYF.